This record covers a single T cell receptor (beta chain). Data came from immunoSEQ multiplex PCR; TCRdb stores just in-frame clones and leaves some out. There are 100,000 to 120,000 clones in the sample; over 65% occur only once, and around 4% lies in the top ten. This specimen belongs to a study of blood T cell repertoires in COVID-19. The CDR3 sequence is 17 residues long. CDR1 MGHRA and CDR2 YSYEKL come from the germline V gene. V lost 0 bases to trimming and J lost 8 bases, with 20 bases between them. The J gene is TRBJ2-4, the V gene TRBV4-1; D perhaps matches TRBD2 (6 bases). Sequencing was done on a sample of peripheral blood. This clonotype was sampled from an elderly woman with acute or convalescent COVID-19. This CDR3 reads CASSQEEPPGGLDIQYF. CDR3 bases: TGCGCCAGCAGCCAAGAAGAGCCCCCCGGGGGTCTCGACATTCAGTACTTC.